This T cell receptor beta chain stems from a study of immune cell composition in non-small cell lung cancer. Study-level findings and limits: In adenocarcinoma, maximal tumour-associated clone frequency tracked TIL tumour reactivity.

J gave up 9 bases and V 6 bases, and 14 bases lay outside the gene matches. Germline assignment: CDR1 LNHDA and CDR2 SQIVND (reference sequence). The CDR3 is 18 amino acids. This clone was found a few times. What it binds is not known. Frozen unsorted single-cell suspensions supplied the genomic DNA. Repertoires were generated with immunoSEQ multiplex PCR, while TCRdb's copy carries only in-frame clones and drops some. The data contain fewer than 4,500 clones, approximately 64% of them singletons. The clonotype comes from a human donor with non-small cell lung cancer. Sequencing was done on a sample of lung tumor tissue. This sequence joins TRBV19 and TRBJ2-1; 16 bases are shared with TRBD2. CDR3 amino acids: CASSSGLAGGPPRREQFF. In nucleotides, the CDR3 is TGTGCCAGTAGCTCGGGACTAGCGGGGGGGCCCCCCCGACGTGAGCAGTTCTTC.